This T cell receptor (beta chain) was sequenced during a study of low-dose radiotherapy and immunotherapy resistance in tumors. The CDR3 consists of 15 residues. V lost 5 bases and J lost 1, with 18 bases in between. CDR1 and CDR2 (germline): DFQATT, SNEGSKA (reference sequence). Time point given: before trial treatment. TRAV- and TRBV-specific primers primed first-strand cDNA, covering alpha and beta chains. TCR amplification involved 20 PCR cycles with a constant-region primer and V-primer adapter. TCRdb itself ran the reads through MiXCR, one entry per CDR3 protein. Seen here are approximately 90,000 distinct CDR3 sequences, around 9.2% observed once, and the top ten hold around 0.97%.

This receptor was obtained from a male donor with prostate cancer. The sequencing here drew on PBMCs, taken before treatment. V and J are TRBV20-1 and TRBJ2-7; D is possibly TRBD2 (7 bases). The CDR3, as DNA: TGCAGTGCTCCTCGGGGGGCGCGGATATCCTACGAGCAGTACTTC. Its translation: CSAPRGARISYEQYF.